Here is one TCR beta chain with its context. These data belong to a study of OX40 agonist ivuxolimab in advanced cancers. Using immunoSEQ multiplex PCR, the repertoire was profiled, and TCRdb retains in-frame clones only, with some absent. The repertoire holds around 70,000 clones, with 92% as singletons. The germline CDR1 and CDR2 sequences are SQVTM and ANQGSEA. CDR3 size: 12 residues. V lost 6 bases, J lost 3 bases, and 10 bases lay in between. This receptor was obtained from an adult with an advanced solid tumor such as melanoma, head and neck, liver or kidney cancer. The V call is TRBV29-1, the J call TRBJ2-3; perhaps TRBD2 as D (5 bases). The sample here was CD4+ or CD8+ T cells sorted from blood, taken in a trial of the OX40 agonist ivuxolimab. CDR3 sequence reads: CSVAGSTDTQYF. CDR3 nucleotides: TGCAGCGTGGCGGGTTCAACAGATACGCAGTATTTT.